Described below is a single T cell receptor (beta chain) sequence and its context. Per the original methods: Amplified reference gene primers provided the basis for estimating nucleated cell counts. Repertoires were generated with immunoSEQ multiplex PCR, while TCRdb's copy carries only in-frame clones and drops some. V, J and clone size derive from that table, while D and trimming were established from the DNA sequence. This sample has 60,000 to 75,000 clones, with around 87% found just once. The sample originates from a study of blood T cell repertoires in COVID-19. Study summary: Acute and convalescent COVID-19 samples came from the United States, Italy and Spain. T cells, B-cell-depleted T cells, or PBMCs supplied cDNA or gDNA.

V was pared by 5 bases and J by 3 bases, with 7 bases between. The CDR3 has 13 residues. Per the germline V gene, CDR1 is MNHEY and CDR2 is SVGAGI. Sequenced sample: peripheral blood. This sequence was found in a man in his 60s with acute or convalescent COVID-19. This rearrangement joins TRBV6-5 to TRBJ2-2; no definite D call. The CDR3 nucleotides read TGTGCCAGCAGTCTCACATACACCGGGGAGCTGTTTTTT. Translation: CASSLTYTGELFF.